Following are 29 T cell receptor beta chains from one sample sequenced in a study of cytomegalovirus exposure and HLA in healthy donors (dated by TCRdb to about 2017). The library was obtained by the immunoSEQ multiplex PCR assay. A mixture of 60 forward primers for TCR Vbeta segments and 13 reverse primers for TCR Jbeta segments was used in the multiplex PCR. TCRdb limited this immuneACCESS table to in-frame rearrangements with V and J called. A share of clones is missing; checked studies link under half to unresolved V genes, and the rest is unexplained. The sample table shows about 200,000 clones, and roughly 80% are seen once. 1.7% of the sample is in the top ten clones. Sequenced: PBMCs. The origin of the receptors is a man aged 50-60 years in good health and CMV-seronegative.

The chain has TRBV9 and TRBJ2-5, with TRBD2 as a possible D gene (5 bases). The V gene lost 0 bases and the J gene lost 5 bases, with 14 bases spanning the gap. This CDR3 spans 15 amino acids. From germline, CDR1 is SGDLS and CDR2 YYNGEE. The CDR3 is CASSVGGSDRETQYF. Written as DNA, the CDR3 is TGTGCCAGCAGCGTAGGCGGGTCCGACCGGGAGACCCAGTACTTC.

This rearrangement joins TRBV5-4 to TRBJ1-1; a possible D gene is TRBD1 (5 bases). The CDR3 has 14 amino acids. V was pared by 4 bases and J by 0 bases, with 10 bases between. From germline, CDR1 is SGHNT and CDR2 YYREEE (reference sequence). DNA for the CDR3: TGTGCCAGCAGCCTGGACATACTGAACACTGAAGCTTTCTTT. Protein product: CASSLDILNTEAFF.

V and J are TRBV5-1 and TRBJ1-3; D call uncertain. The length of the CDR3 is 14 residues. Germline loops: CDR1 SGHRS, CDR2 YFSETQ. The germline V and J ends were trimmed by 4 bases and 4 bases, with 12 bases remaining between them. The CDR3 nucleotides are TGCGCCAGCAGCACGGGAGGGTCAGGAAACACCATATATTTT. It specifies CASSTGGSGNTIYF.

V usage is TRBV2 and J usage is TRBJ2-7; 10 bases match TRBD1. Germline V gene sequence: CDR1 SNHLY, CDR2 FYNNEI. Trimming took 8 bases from V and 7 from J; bases not matched to a gene: 8. The CDR3 has 13 residues. The CDR3: CASDLGTGVEQYF. CDR3 DNA sequence: TGTGCCAGCGACCTCGGGACAGGGGTTGAGCAGTACTTC.

CDR3 residues: CASSESLTSYEQYF. The DNA for the CDR3 is TGTGCCAGCAGTGAGTCCCTGACAAGCTACGAGCAGTACTTC. This chain connects TRBV2 to TRBJ2-7, with unresolved D. V was cut by 3 bases and J by 3 bases, with 12 bases left in between. Germline V gives CDR1 SNHLY, CDR2 FYNNEI. The CDR3 is made up of 14 amino acids.

The rearrangement links TRBV6-4 to TRBJ2-2, with D possibly being TRBD2 (6 bases). V was trimmed by 2 bases and J by 3 bases, leaving 7 bases between them. The CDR3 loop spans 14 amino acids. Germline values: CDR1 MRHNA, CDR2 SNTAGT. CDR3 sequence: CASSDGTHTGELFF. CDR3 nucleotide sequence: TGTGCCAGCAGTGACGGGACTCACACCGGGGAGCTGTTTTTT.

In nucleotides, the CDR3 is TGTGCCAGCAGTGAGCGGGACAGCTTTTTTCATGGCTACACCTTC. Protein sequence: CASSERDSFFHGYTF. J is TRBJ1-2 and V is TRBV6-1; 7 bases align to TRBD1. V was pared by 3 bases and J by 6 bases, with 10 bases of the junction left unmatched. The CDR3 sequence is 15 residues long. Germline-derived CDR1 and CDR2 are MNHNS and SASEGT.

The chain combines TRBV9 with TRBJ2-3, with TRBD2 identical over 11 bases. The trim removed 0 bases at V and 2 bases at J, leaving 5 bases unmatched. The germline V gene has CDR1 SGDLS and CDR2 YYNGEE. This CDR3 is 17 amino acids long. For the CDR3, the DNA is TGTGCCAGCAGCGTAGAGCCTAGCGGGAGGATCACAGATACGCAGTATTTT. This codes for CASSVEPSGRITDTQYF.

The chain is built from TRBV5-1 and TRBJ2-3, with D possibly TRBD1 on 6 matching bases. V gave up 0 bases and J gave up 4 bases, with 12 bases separating them. Germline V gene data show CDR1 as SGHRS and CDR2 as YFSETQ. The CDR3 length is 15 residues. CDR3 in amino acids: CASSLATAGADTQYF. Written as DNA, the CDR3 is TGCGCCAGCAGCTTGGCCACGGCAGGGGCAGATACGCAGTATTTT.

V is TRBV28 and J is TRBJ1-5, with D possibly being TRBD1 (5 bases). The germline V and J ends were trimmed by 8 bases and 0 bases, with 14 bases remaining between them. CDR1 MDHEN and CDR2 SYDVKM come from the germline V gene. CDR3 size: 15 residues. DNA of the CDR3: TGTGCCAGCTATTGGGGCCGAGATAGCAATCAGCCCCAGCATTTT. This translates into CASYWGRDSNQPQHF.

V is TRBV5-1 and J is TRBJ1-1, with 10 bases lining up with TRBD1. V gave up 0 bases and J gave up 3 bases; unmatched junction bases: 2. Germline V gene sequence: CDR1 SGHRS, CDR2 YFSETQ. The CDR3 is 15 amino acids. The CDR3 loop is CASSLGQGAYTEAFF. CDR3 nucleotide sequence: TGCGCCAGCAGCTTGGGACAGGGGGCGTACACTGAAGCTTTCTTT.

V is TRBV9 and J is TRBJ1-2; the D gene is possibly TRBD1 (5 bases). The V gene lost 0 bases and the J gene lost 0 bases, with 12 bases spanning the gap. The CDR3 runs to 16 residues. Germline V gene sequence: CDR1 SGDLS, CDR2 YYNGEE. The CDR3, as DNA: TGTGCCAGCAGCGTAGCCCCAGGGCAAGCTAACTATGGCTACACCTTC. Translated: CASSVAPGQANYGYTF.

The chain links TRBV5-1 to TRBJ2-1; 11 nucleotides align to TRBD2. V lost 4 bases and J lost 1; bases outside the gene matches: 10. The CDR3 runs 18 residues. Germline loops: CDR1 SGHRS, CDR2 YFSETQ. In nucleotides, the CDR3 is TGCGCCAGCAGCCCCACTAGCGGGAGAGGTGCGTCCTACAATGAGCAGTTCTTC. It specifies CASSPTSGRGASYNEQFF. Drawing the rest from reference TRBV5-1 and TRBJ2-1, the complete variable domain is KAGVTQTPRYLIKTRGQQVTLSCSPISGHRSVSWYQQTPGQGLQFLFEYFSETQRNKGNFPGRFSGRQFSNSRSEMNVSTLELGDSALYLCASSPTSGRGASYNEQFFGPGTRLTVL.

V and J are TRBV6-1 and TRBJ1-5; D uncertain. The CDR3 has 14 residues. The germline CDR1 and CDR2 sequences are MNHNS and SASEGT. V was shortened by 1 base and J by 0 bases, with 4 bases between the two germline ends. The CDR3 reads CASSEVSSNQPQHF. CDR3 DNA sequence: TGTGCCAGCAGTGAAGTGAGTAGCAATCAGCCCCAGCATTTT.

V and J are TRBV9 and TRBJ2-5, with TRBD1 identical over 7 bases. Trimming at V came to 4 bases and at J to 0 bases, leaving 9 bases not matched to a gene. The germline CDR1 and CDR2 sequences are SGDLS and YYNGEE. The CDR3 runs 16 residues. Here the CDR3 reads CASSPGQVIYQETQYF. The CDR3 region has the DNA TGTGCCAGCAGCCCAGGACAGGTTATTTACCAAGAGACCCAGTACTTC.

Only one count was recorded for this clone. The chain carries TRBV27 and TRBJ2-1; 8 bases match TRBD1. The CDR3 runs 16 residues. V lost 0 bases to trimming and J lost 6 bases; unmatched junction nucleotides: 7. The V gene's germline CDR1 is MNHEY and CDR2 SMNVEV (reference sequence). The CDR3 spells CASSLSGTGARNEQFF. Here the CDR3 DNA reads TGTGCCAGCAGTTTATCAGGGACAGGTGCTCGCAATGAGCAGTTCTTC.

This chain uses TRBV7-9 with TRBJ2-7; 8 bases match TRBD2. The length of the CDR3 is 15 residues. Germline-derived CDR1 and CDR2 are SEHNR and FQNEAQ (reference sequence). The V gene end was trimmed by 4 bases and the J gene end by 13 bases; junction bases not matched to a gene: 18. CDR3 sequence (DNA): TGTGCCAGCAGCTCGACCGGGGGGGCCCGGGGTAGGAGATACTTC. It translates to CASSSTGGARGRRYF.

The V call is TRBV13, the J call TRBJ2-7; D is perhaps TRBD1 (6 bases). The V and J ends lost 5 bases and 1 base respectively, with 18 bases between them. Germline loops: CDR1 PRHDT, CDR2 FYEKMQ (reference sequence). CDR3 length equals 16 residues. In DNA, the CDR3 is TGTGCCAGCAGCAGCCAAGGGCAGGGGACGTCCTACGAGCAGTACTTC. Translated: CASSSQGQGTSYEQYF.

The V gene is TRBV28, the J gene TRBJ1-1; D gene ambiguous. The germline gives CDR1 MDHEN, CDR2 SYDVKM. The CDR3 runs 17 residues. V lost 6 bases, J lost 5 bases, and 25 bases lay in between. DNA of the CDR3: TGTGCCAGCAGATACAATCTAGGGAGGGAATCTTGGACTGAAGCTTTCTTT. Its protein product is CASRYNLGRESWTEAFF. The full variable domain, its missing parts supplied by reference TRBV28 and TRBJ1-1, is DVKVTQSSRYLVKRTGEKVFLECVQDMDHENMFWYRQDPGLGLRLIYFSYDVKMKEKGDIPEGYSVSREKKERFSLILESASTNQTSMYLCASRYNLGRESWTEAFFGQGTRLTVV.

This chain uses TRBV28 with TRBJ1-4; 8 nucleotides match TRBD1. Germline V gives CDR1 MDHEN, CDR2 SYDVKM. This CDR3 has 15 amino acids. Trimming removed 7 bases from V and 4 bases from J; junction bases left unmatched: 8. As DNA, the CDR3 is TGTGCCAGCATGGTGACGGGACAGGATAATGAAAAACTGTTTTTT. It is translated as CASMVTGQDNEKLFF.

This clone was counted once. The chain employs TRBV6-5 and TRBJ2-3; unclear D gene. The CDR3 is 11 residues long. Germline assignment: CDR1 MNHEY and CDR2 SVGAGI. The germline V and J ends were trimmed by 6 bases and 5 bases, with 6 bases remaining between them. Written as DNA, the CDR3 is TGTGCCAGCAGGCTCAGAGATACGCAGTATTTT. Translated: CASRLRDTQYF.

V gene TRBV5-1 combines with J gene TRBJ2-7; D remains unclear. CDR1 and CDR2 from the germline V gene are SGHRS and YFSETQ. The CDR3 has 14 residues. V was pared by 0 bases and J by 3 bases, with 10 bases between. The CDR3 loop is CASSLGIEIYEQYF. In nucleotides, the CDR3 is TGCGCCAGCAGCTTGGGAATAGAGATCTACGAGCAGTACTTC.

The chain couples TRBV27 to TRBJ2-7; the D is unclear. The V gene lost 5 bases and the J gene lost 3 bases, with 2 bases spanning the gap. The CDR3 is 10 residues long. Germline CDR1 is MNHEY and CDR2 is SMNVEV (reference sequence). The CDR3: CASSLYEQYF. CDR3 coding DNA: TGTGCCAGCAGTCTCTACGAGCAGTACTTC.

Notes on this clone: An end of the junction does not agree with germline; a read error may underlie this. The rearrangement links TRBV11-2 to TRBJ1-2; D unresolved. Germline-derived CDR1 and CDR2 are SGHAT and FQNNGV. CDR3 length: 14 residues. This CDR3 reads CAGSLDLRLYGYTF. The CDR3 DNA is TGTGCCGGCAGCTTAGATCTGAGACTATATGGCTACACCTTC.

This clone was picked up one time. J is TRBJ1-4 and V is TRBV29-1; D is uncertain. The V gene's germline CDR1 is SQVTM and CDR2 ANQGSEA. Trimming took off 6 bases at V and 8 bases at J, with 19 bases between the two ends. The CDR3 contains 14 residues. The CDR3 nucleotides read TGCAGCGTCGCCCTGACCGCCCAGGTGGAAAAACTGTTTTTT. It yields the protein CSVALTAQVEKLFF.

The chain uses TRBV7-2 and TRBJ2-7; 9 bases are a match to TRBD2. V dropped 4 bases and J dropped 2; count of bases not matched to a gene: 3. The CDR3 runs to 14 residues. Germline CDR1 and CDR2: SGHTA and FQGNSA. The CDR3, as DNA: TGTGCCAGCAGCTCTAGCGGGGCCCCCTACGAGCAGTACTTC. Protein product: CASSSSGAPYEQYF.

This clone was seen more than once but under ten times. V usage is TRBV7-6 and J usage is TRBJ2-1, with 16 bases matching TRBD2. Trimming at V came to 4 bases and at J to 15 bases, leaving 12 bases not matched to a gene. Germline V gene sequence: CDR1 SGHVS, CDR2 FNYEAQ. CDR3 length: 16 amino acids. Here the CDR3 DNA reads TGTGCCAGCAGCTCTACGCCGGGACTAGCGGGAGGGAGATTGTTCTTC. It yields the protein CASSSTPGLAGGRLFF. The entire variable domain, with the rest obtained from reference TRBV7-6 and TRBJ2-1, is as follows: GAGVSQSPRYKVTKRGQDVALRCDPISGHVSLYWYRQALGQGPEFLTYFNYEAQQDKSGLPNDRFSAERPEGSISTLTIQRTEQRDSAMYRCASSSTPGLAGGRLFFGPGTRLTVL.

This chain uses TRBV4-1 with TRBJ1-5, with D possibly TRBD1 on 5 matching bases. The CDR3 sequence is 13 residues long. V lost 3 bases and J 5 bases, leaving 8 bases between the germline ends. Germline V gene sequence: CDR1 MGHRA, CDR2 YSYEKL. Written as DNA, the CDR3 is TGCGCCAGCAGCCAGGGGCGGTATCAGCCCCAGCATTTT. This gives the protein CASSQGRYQPQHF.

The chain uses TRBV9 and TRBJ2-1, with unresolved D. Germline CDR1 and CDR2: SGDLS and YYNGEE. The CDR3 consists of 14 residues. The V gene lost 0 bases and the J gene lost 0 bases, with 4 bases spanning the gap. CDR3 sequence: CASSVAGSYNEQFF. The CDR3 DNA sequence: TGTGCCAGCAGCGTAGCGGGCTCCTACAATGAGCAGTTCTTC.